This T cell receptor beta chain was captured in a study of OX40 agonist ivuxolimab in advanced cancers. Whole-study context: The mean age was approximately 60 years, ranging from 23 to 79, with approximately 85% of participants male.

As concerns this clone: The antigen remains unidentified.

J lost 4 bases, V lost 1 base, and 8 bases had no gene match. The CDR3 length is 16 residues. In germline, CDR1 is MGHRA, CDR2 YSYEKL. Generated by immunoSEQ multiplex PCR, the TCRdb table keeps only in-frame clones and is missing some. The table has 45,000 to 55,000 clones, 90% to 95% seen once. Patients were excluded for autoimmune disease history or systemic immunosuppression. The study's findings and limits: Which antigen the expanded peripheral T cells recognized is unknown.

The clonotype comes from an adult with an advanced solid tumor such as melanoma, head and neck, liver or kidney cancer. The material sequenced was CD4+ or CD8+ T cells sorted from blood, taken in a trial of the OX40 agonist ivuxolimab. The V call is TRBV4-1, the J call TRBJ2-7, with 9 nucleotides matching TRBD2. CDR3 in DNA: TGCGCCAGCAGCCAAGTAGCGGGAGTGTTTTCGTACGAGCAGTACTTC. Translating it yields CASSQVAGVFSYEQYF.